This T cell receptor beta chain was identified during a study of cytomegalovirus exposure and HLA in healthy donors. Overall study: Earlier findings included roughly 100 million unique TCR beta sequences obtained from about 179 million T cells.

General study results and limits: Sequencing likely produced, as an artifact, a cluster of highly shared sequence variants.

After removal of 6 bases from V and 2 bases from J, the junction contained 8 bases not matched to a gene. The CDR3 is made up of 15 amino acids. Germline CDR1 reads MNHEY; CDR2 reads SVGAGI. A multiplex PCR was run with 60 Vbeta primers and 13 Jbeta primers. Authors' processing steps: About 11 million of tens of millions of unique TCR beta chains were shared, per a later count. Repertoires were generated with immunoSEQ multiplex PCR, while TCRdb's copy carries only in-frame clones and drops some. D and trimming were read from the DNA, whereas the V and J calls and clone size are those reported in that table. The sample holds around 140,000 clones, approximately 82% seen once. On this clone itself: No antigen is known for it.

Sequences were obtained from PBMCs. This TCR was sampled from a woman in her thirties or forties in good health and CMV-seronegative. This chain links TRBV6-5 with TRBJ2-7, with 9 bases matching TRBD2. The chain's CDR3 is CASRASGEVPYEQYF. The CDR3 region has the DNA TGTGCCAGCAGAGCTAGCGGGGAGGTGCCCTACGAGCAGTACTTC.